This TCR beta chain came from a study of shared clonotypes between healthy human individuals. Study-wide points: Limited genetic and exposure-history diversity came from having few donors. Compared with clonotypes that all four donors shared, non-shared clonotypes had lower generation probabilities.

This CDR3 contains 14 residues. J gave up 6 bases and V 0 bases, and 4 bases lay outside the gene matches. Per germline, CDR1 SQVTM and CDR2 ANQGSEA. Clones were sequenced by immunoSEQ multiplex PCR, and TCRdb holds only the in-frame ones, with some missing. The sample carries approximately 82,000 clones, 60% to 70% recorded once. Remarks on this clone: Antigen specificity is unknown.

This TCR derives from a man aged 30 to 45 in good health. The sequenced material came from memory CD8+ T cells sorted from blood. Subset specified: CD45RO+ cells pooled with CCR7-negative TemRA cells. The chain carries TRBV29-1 and TRBJ2-1; 8 bases are a match to TRBD1. The CDR3 DNA is TGCAGCGTTGAAGATCAGGGGGCAGGCAATGAGCAGTTCTTC. Residues: CSVEDQGAGNEQFF.